A single sample gave rise to the 15 T cell receptor beta chains below, sequenced in a study of radiotherapy plus CTLA-4 blockade in lung cancer. Some clones are missing from TCRdb's copy, which holds only in-frame ones; the method was immunoSEQ multiplex PCR. In the table there are tens of thousands of clones, roughly 79% of which are singletons. Sequencing was performed on peripheral blood, taken from a patient treated with radiotherapy plus ipilimumab. The receptors shown here come from a human donor with non-small cell lung cancer who had a partial response to radiotherapy plus ipilimumab. Some clones in this sample may be carry-over from other donors' samples.

This clone was seen only a few times. This chain links TRBV19 with TRBJ2-7; D unresolved. V lost 10 bases and J 2 bases, leaving 12 bases between the germline ends. The CDR3 loop spans 12 amino acids. Germline-derived CDR1 and CDR2 are LNHDA and SQIVND (reference sequence). DNA of the CDR3: TGTGCCACTAGAGGAGCCCCCTACGAGCAGTACTTC. It codes for CATRGAPYEQYF.

This clone was counted only a few times. V and J are TRBV9 and TRBJ1-2, with TRBD1 matching over 10 bases. Germline V lookup: CDR1 SGDLS, CDR2 YYNGEE. Germline trimming cut 4 bases from V and 2 bases from J; bases unmatched to any gene: 5. CDR3 length: 15 amino acids. CDR3 residues: CASSNPGQGNYGYTF. The CDR3 DNA reads TGTGCCAGCAGCAATCCGGGACAGGGGAACTATGGCTACACCTTC.

The rearrangement links TRBV28 to TRBJ1-1, with no clear D. CDR3 length: 12 residues. V lost 2 bases and J 5 bases, leaving 6 bases between the germline ends. Germline CDR1 is MDHEN and CDR2 is SYDVKM. CDR3 sequence (DNA): TGTGCCAGCAGTTTACTCGGGACTGAAGCTTTCTTT. This gives the protein CASSLLGTEAFF.

This chain joins TRBV7-8 and TRBJ1-2; D is possibly TRBD1 (5 bases). The CDR3 sequence is 15 residues long. The germline V and J ends were trimmed by 5 bases and 1 base, with 14 bases remaining between them. Germline V lookup: CDR1 SGHVS, CDR2 FQNEAQ. The CDR3 bases are TGTGCCAGCAGCCCCAACCGGGGGGGTAACTATGGCTACACCTTC. It translates to CASSPNRGGNYGYTF.

This clone was observed once. This chain links TRBV5-1 with TRBJ2-5, with 10 bases aligning to TRBD1. The germline gives CDR1 SGHRS, CDR2 YFSETQ. This CDR3 has 17 residues. The junction had 16 bases not matched to a gene; V was cut back by 4 bases and J by 7 bases. As DNA, the CDR3 is TGCGCCAGCAGCCCCAACCCGGGACAGGGGATTTCGGGGACCCAGTACTTC. Its protein is CASSPNPGQGISGTQYF. The full variable domain, with the rest looked up from reference TRBV5-1 and TRBJ2-5, is KAGVTQTPRYLIKTRGQQVTLSCSPISGHRSVSWYQQTPGQGLQFLFEYFSETQRNKGNFPGRFSGRQFSNSRSEMNVSTLELGDSALYLCASSPNPGQGISGTQYFGPGTRLLVL.

CDR3 nucleotides: TGCGCCAGCAGCTTGGCCGAGTCCTACAATGAGCAGTTCTTC. This encodes CASSLAESYNEQFF. The gene calls are TRBV5-1 and TRBJ2-1; D is unclear. V was cut by 0 bases and J by 1 base, with 5 bases left in between. The CDR3 runs to 14 residues. Germline V CDR1 and CDR2: SGHRS, YFSETQ.

The genes are TRBV5-1 and TRBJ1-2, with TRBD1 matching over 7 bases. Trimming took 4 bases from V and 5 from J; bases not matched to a gene: 8. This CDR3 spans 14 amino acids. Germline-derived CDR1 and CDR2 are SGHRS and YFSETQ. CDR3 sequence reads: CASSTSGQQYGYTF. The DNA for the CDR3 is TGCGCCAGCAGCACCTCGGGACAGCAGTATGGCTACACCTTC.

The V call is TRBV6-1, the J call TRBJ1-4; the match to TRBD1 covers 8 bases. V lost 2 bases and J lost 1; bases outside the gene matches: 3. Germline values: CDR1 MNHNS, CDR2 SASEGT. The CDR3 is 16 amino acids. The CDR3 region has the DNA TGTGCCAGCAGTGAATTGACAGGGGAAACTAATGAAAAACTGTTTTTT. This encodes CASSELTGETNEKLFF.

The genes are TRBV10-2 and TRBJ2-3; TRBD1 agrees at 9 bases. This CDR3 has 15 amino acids. The ends lost 3 bases at V and 3 bases at J; junction bases unmatched: 4. Germline loops: CDR1 WSHSY, CDR2 SAAADI. The CDR3 spells CASSDRDRATDTQYF. CDR3 bases: TGCGCCAGCAGTGATCGGGACAGGGCAACAGATACGCAGTATTTT.

The V and J genes are TRBV7-9 and TRBJ2-1; TRBD2 might be the D (5 bases). CDR1 is SEHNR and CDR2 is FQNEAQ in the germline V gene (reference sequence). Trimming removed 3 bases from V and 10 bases from J, with 22 bases in between. The CDR3 totals 16 residues. The CDR3: CASSLWNGGSLREQFF. In nucleotides, the CDR3 is TGTGCCAGCAGCTTGTGGAACGGAGGTTCCCTAAGGGAGCAGTTCTTC.

The CDR3: CATADGVLYEQYF. CDR3 bases: TGTGCCACCGCGGACGGGGTCCTCTACGAGCAGTACTTC. The chain is built from TRBV6-1 and TRBJ2-7; perhaps TRBD2 as D (5 bases). V dropped 10 bases and J dropped 3 bases, with 16 bases sitting between them. The CDR3 is 13 residues long. In germline, CDR1 is MNHNS, CDR2 SASEGT.

The chain joins TRBV7-9 to TRBJ2-7; D is possibly TRBD2 (5 bases). Trimming shortened V by 2 bases and J by 0 bases, and 11 bases separated the two germline ends. The CDR3 is made up of 15 amino acids. Germline loops: CDR1 SEHNR, CDR2 FQNEAQ (reference sequence). The CDR3 sequence is CASSLFSGSSYEQYF. In DNA form, the CDR3 reads TGTGCCAGCAGCTTATTTAGTGGGAGCTCCTACGAGCAGTACTTC.

The chain recombines TRBV9 with TRBJ2-7, with a possible D match to TRBD2 (5 bases). The V end was cut by 10 bases, the J end by 4 bases, with 18 bases between. CDR3 size: 13 residues. The germline V gene has CDR1 SGDLS and CDR2 YYNGEE. CDR3 coding DNA: TGTGCCTCACAGAAGACCGAGGGATACGAGCAGTACTTC. This sequence encodes CASQKTEGYEQYF.

The CDR3 sequence: CASSGLTVNTEAFF. The CDR3 bases are TGTGCCAGCAGTGGACTGACAGTGAACACTGAAGCTTTCTTT. The rearrangement uses TRBV6-1 and TRBJ1-1, with D tentatively TRBD1 (5 bases). V lost 4 bases, J lost 0 bases, and 9 bases lay in between. The CDR3 runs to 14 residues. In germline, CDR1 is MNHNS, CDR2 SASEGT.

There are a few counts of this clone. The chain couples TRBV7-9 to TRBJ1-4; 7 nucleotides line up with TRBD1. Germline CDR1 is SEHNR and CDR2 is FQNEAQ (reference sequence). CDR3 length: 15 residues. Unmatched junction bases numbered 9, after V lost 5 bases and J lost 6 bases. In DNA, the CDR3 is TGTGCCAGCAGCGTAGGGATAGGGGGCTATGAAAAACTGTTTTTT. This codes for CASSVGIGGYEKLFF.